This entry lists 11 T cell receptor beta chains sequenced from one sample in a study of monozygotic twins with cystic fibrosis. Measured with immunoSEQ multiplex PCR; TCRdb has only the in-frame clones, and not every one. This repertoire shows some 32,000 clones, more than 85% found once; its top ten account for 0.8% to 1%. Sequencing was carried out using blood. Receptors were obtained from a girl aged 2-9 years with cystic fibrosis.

Written as DNA, the CDR3 is TGTGCCTGCCATTTGGGGCAGCTTCCTGAAGCTTTCTTT. Encoded protein: CACHLGQLPEAFF. The V and J genes are TRBV30 and TRBJ1-1; D might be TRBD1 (5 bases). Deletions cut 6 bases from V and 6 bases from J, with 17 bases between. Germline V gives CDR1 GTSNPN, CDR2 SVGIG (reference sequence). The CDR3 contains 13 residues.

The CDR3 sequence: CASSYSMNPQETQYF. CDR3 nucleotide sequence: TGTGCCAGCAGTTACTCGATGAATCCACAAGAGACCCAGTACTTC. V and J are TRBV6-6 and TRBJ2-5, with D hard to call. V lost 0 bases and J lost 2, with 10 bases in between. CDR3 size: 15 residues. Germline CDR1 is MNHNY and CDR2 is SVGAGI (reference sequence).

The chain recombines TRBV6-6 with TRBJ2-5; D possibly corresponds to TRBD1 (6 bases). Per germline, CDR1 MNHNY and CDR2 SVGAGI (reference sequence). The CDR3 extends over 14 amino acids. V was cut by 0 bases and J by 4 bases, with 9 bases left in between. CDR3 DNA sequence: TGTGCCAGCAGTTACTCCCCCAGGGGAGAGACCCAGTACTTC. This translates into CASSYSPRGETQYF.

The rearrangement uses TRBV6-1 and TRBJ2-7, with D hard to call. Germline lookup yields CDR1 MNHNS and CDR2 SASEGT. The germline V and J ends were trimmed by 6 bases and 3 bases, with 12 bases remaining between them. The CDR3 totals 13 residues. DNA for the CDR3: TGTGCCAGCAGCCTCCAGCGACTCTACGAGCAGTACTTC. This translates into CASSLQRLYEQYF.

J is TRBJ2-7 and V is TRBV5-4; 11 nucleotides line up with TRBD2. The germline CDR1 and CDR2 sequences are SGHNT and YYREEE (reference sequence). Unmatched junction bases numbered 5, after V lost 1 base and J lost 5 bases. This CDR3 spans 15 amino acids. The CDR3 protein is CASSLLLAGANEQYF. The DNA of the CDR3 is TGTGCCAGCAGCTTGTTACTAGCGGGAGCTAACGAGCAGTACTTC.

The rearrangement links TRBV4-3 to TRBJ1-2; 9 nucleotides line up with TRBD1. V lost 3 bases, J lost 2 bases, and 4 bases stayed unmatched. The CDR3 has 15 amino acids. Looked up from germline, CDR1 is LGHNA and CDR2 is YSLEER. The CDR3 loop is CASSQAGTGNYGYTF. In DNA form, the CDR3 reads TGCGCCAGCAGCCAGGCCGGGACAGGGAACTATGGCTACACCTTC.

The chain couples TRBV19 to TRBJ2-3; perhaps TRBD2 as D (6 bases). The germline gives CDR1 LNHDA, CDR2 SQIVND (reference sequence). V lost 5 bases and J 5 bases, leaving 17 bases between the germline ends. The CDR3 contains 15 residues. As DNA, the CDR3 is TGTGCCAGTAGTCCCCGAGGGACTGTAATAGATACGCAGTATTTT. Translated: CASSPRGTVIDTQYF.

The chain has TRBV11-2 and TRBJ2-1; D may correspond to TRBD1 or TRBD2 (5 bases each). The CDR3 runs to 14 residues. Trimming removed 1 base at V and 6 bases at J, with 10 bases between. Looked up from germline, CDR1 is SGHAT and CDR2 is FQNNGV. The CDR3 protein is CASSLVGVGNEQFF. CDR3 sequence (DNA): TGTGCCAGCAGCTTAGTGGGGGTGGGCAATGAGCAGTTCTTC.

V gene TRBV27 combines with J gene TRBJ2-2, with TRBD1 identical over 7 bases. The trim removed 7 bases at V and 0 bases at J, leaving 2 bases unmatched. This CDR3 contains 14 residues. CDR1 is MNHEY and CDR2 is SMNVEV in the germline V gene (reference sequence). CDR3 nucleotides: TGTGCCAGCAAAGGGACAGCGAACACCGGGGAGCTGTTTTTT. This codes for CASKGTANTGELFF.

This CDR3 is CASSPSDRPLSYEQYF. CDR3 DNA: TGTGCCAGCTCACCCTCGGACAGACCCCTTTCCTACGAGCAGTACTTC. V gene TRBV18 combines with J gene TRBJ2-7, with D possibly matching TRBD1 (6 bases). The length of the CDR3 is 16 residues. Trimming pared 3 bases from V and 1 base from J, leaving 16 bases between. Germline V CDR1 and CDR2: KGHSH, LQKENI. The full variable domain, completed using reference TRBV18 and TRBJ2-7, is NAGVMQNPRHLVRRRGQEARLRCSPMKGHSHVYWYRQLPEEGLKFMVYLQKENIIDESGMPKERFSAEFPKEGPSILRIQQVVRGDSAAYFCASSPSDRPLSYEQYFGPGTRLTVT.

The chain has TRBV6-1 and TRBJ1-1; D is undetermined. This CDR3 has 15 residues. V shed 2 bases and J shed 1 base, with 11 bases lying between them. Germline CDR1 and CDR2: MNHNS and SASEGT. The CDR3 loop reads CASSEYVSENTEAFF. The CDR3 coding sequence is TGTGCCAGCAGTGAATACGTGTCGGAGAACACTGAAGCTTTCTTT.